The 27 T cell receptor beta chains below come from one sample, sequenced in a study of OX40 agonist ivuxolimab in advanced cancers. Clones were sequenced by immunoSEQ multiplex PCR, and TCRdb holds only the in-frame ones, with some missing. The sample consists of about 66,000 clones, 75% to 90% of them appearing once. Material: CD4+ or CD8+ T cells sorted from blood, obtained in a trial of the OX40 agonist ivuxolimab. The receptor set was obtained from an adult with an advanced solid tumor such as melanoma, head and neck, liver or kidney cancer.

The chain joins TRBV11-2 to TRBJ2-2; TRBD2 matches at 14 bases. The V segment lost 5 bases and the J segment 6 bases; nucleotides outside the gene matches: 11. Germline V gives CDR1 SGHAT, CDR2 FQNNGV. This CDR3 is built from 18 residues. The CDR3 loop reads CASSTGTSGGEEAGELFF. In DNA, the CDR3 is TGTGCCAGCAGCACGGGGACTAGCGGGGGCGAGGAAGCCGGGGAGCTGTTTTTT.

V gene TRBV27 combines with J gene TRBJ1-1, with TRBD1 identical over 11 bases. The junction had 4 bases not matched to a gene; V was cut back by 5 bases and J by 2 bases. Germline V gene lookup returns CDR1 MNHEY and CDR2 SMNVEV (reference sequence). The CDR3 runs to 15 residues. DNA of the CDR3: TGTGCCAGCAGTCCCCGGACAGGGGGCAACACTGAAGCTTTCTTT. It specifies CASSPRTGGNTEAFF.

This chain links TRBV5-1 with TRBJ1-1, with TRBD1 as a possible D gene (5 bases). The CDR3 covers 15 residues. Germline V gene lookup returns CDR1 SGHRS and CDR2 YFSETQ. V was clipped by 3 bases and J by 1 base, with 13 bases between them. The CDR3 DNA reads as TGCGCCAGCAGCTCTACCGGGACCGAGAACACTGAAGCTTTCTTT. Amino acids: CASSSTGTENTEAFF.

The chain has TRBV4-1 and TRBJ2-7; the match to TRBD1 covers 7 bases. CDR3 size: 13 residues. The trim removed 4 bases at V and 3 bases at J, leaving 3 bases unmatched. Germline assignment: CDR1 MGHRA and CDR2 YSYEKL. The CDR3 coding sequence is TGCGCCAGCAGCCCCGGGACAGACTACGAGCAGTACTTC. It yields the protein CASSPGTDYEQYF.

This chain connects TRBV27 to TRBJ2-3; D not certain. This CDR3 has 12 residues. V lost 2 bases and J lost 4, with 4 bases in between. The germline gives CDR1 MNHEY, CDR2 SMNVEV (reference sequence). The CDR3 DNA reads as TGTGCCAGCAGTTTAAGACCAGATACGCAGTATTTT. Translated: CASSLRPDTQYF.

This chain uses TRBV27 with TRBJ2-7; 8 bases are a match to TRBD1. V was clipped by 6 bases and J by 2 bases; unmatched bases: 0. CDR1 is MNHEY, CDR2 SMNVEV, per germline (reference sequence). The CDR3 is 12 residues long. The chain's CDR3 is CASRQGAYEQYF. CDR3 nucleotides: TGTGCCAGCAGACAGGGGGCCTACGAGCAGTACTTC.

The CDR3 DNA reads as TGTGCCAGCAGTTACTCGAATTTCGACATTCAGTACTTC. It codes for CASSYSNFDIQYF. This chain joins TRBV6-6 and TRBJ2-4; D is ambiguous. CDR3 length: 13 residues. Trimming took 0 bases from V and 8 from J, leaving 8 bases between them. Germline CDR1 and CDR2: MNHNY and SVGAGI (reference sequence).

The chain couples TRBV9 to TRBJ1-1; D remains ambiguous. The V and J ends lost 0 bases and 4 bases respectively, with 7 bases between them. The germline CDR1 and CDR2 sequences are SGDLS and YYNGEE. The CDR3 length is 13 residues. CDR3 sequence: CASSVGSGTEAFF. Here the CDR3 DNA reads TGTGCCAGCAGCGTAGGATCGGGCACTGAAGCTTTCTTT. Together with reference TRBV9 and TRBJ1-1, the CDR3 gives the full variable domain: DSGVTQTPKHLITATGQRVTLRCSPRSGDLSVYWYQQSLDQGLQFLIQYYNGEERAKGNILERFSAQQFPDLHSELNLSSLELGDSALYFCASSVGSGTEAFFGQGTRLTVV.

The chain's CDR3 is CASSQPSGREQFF. The DNA of the CDR3 is TGTGCCAGCAGCCAACCTAGCGGGAGGGAGCAGTTCTTC. The chain employs TRBV14 and TRBJ2-1; 11 bases map to TRBD2. Germline loops: CDR1 SGHDN, CDR2 FVKESK. Trimming at V came to 2 bases and at J to 10 bases, leaving 1 base not matched to a gene. CDR3 length: 13 residues.

V and J are TRBV7-9 and TRBJ2-7; TRBD1 matches 10 bases. Germline trimming cut 4 bases from V and 5 bases from J; bases unmatched to any gene: 8. The V gene's germline CDR1 is SEHNR and CDR2 FQNEAQ (reference sequence). The CDR3 runs 15 residues. The CDR3 sequence is CASSSPGQGFHEQYF. The CDR3 DNA reads TGTGCCAGCAGCTCACCGGGACAGGGGTTCCACGAGCAGTACTTC.

V and J are TRBV19 and TRBJ1-5; 8 bases are shared with TRBD1. Trimming took 6 bases from V and 3 from J; bases not matched to a gene: 7. This CDR3 has 15 residues. Germline CDR1 reads LNHDA; CDR2 reads SQIVND (reference sequence). CDR3 in DNA: TGTGCCAGTAGCACAGGGACAGGTTACAATCAGCCCCAGCATTTT. Its translation: CASSTGTGYNQPQHF.

The CDR3 sequence: CASRKGRMNTEAFF. CDR3 DNA: TGTGCCAGCAGGAAGGGACGGATGAACACTGAAGCTTTCTTT. The V and J genes are TRBV27 and TRBJ1-1; maybe TRBD1 (5 bases). In germline, CDR1 is MNHEY, CDR2 SMNVEV (reference sequence). The CDR3 contains 14 residues. V lost 6 bases, J lost 0 bases, and 11 bases lay in between.

This chain connects TRBV7-6 to TRBJ2-7, with D tentatively TRBD1 (6 bases). This CDR3 contains 13 residues. The V end lost 4 bases, the J end lost 3 bases, and 10 bases lay between the germline ends. CDR1 SGHVS and CDR2 FNYEAQ come from the germline V gene. The CDR3 sequence: CASSWDTIYEQYF. The CDR3 DNA sequence: TGTGCCAGCAGCTGGGACACCATCTACGAGCAGTACTTC. The whole variable domain, filled in from reference TRBV7-6 and TRBJ2-7, reads GAGVSQSPRYKVTKRGQDVALRCDPISGHVSLYWYRQALGQGPEFLTYFNYEAQQDKSGLPNDRFSAERPEGSISTLTIQRTEQRDSAMYRCASSWDTIYEQYFGPGTRLTVT.

As concerns this clone: Other DNA variants within this sample encode the same CDR3. The genes are TRBV20-1 and TRBJ2-7; no clear D gene. The V gene's germline CDR1 is DFQATT and CDR2 SNEGSKA (reference sequence). The CDR3 is 10 amino acids. V gave up 2 bases and J gave up 6 bases, with 5 bases separating them. CDR3 coding DNA: TGCAGTGCTAGATGGGGCGAGCAGTACTTC. Amino acids: CSARWGEQYF.

In regard to this clone: A junction boundary mismatches the germline segment, possibly from a read error. DNA for the CDR3: TGTGCCAGCAGTCCTCAGGGACTAGCGGGAGAAAGGGACTTC. It yields the protein CASSPQGLAGERDF. The chain recombines TRBV27 with TRBJ2-7; 14 bases are a match to TRBD2. This CDR3 is built from 14 residues. Germline CDR1 and CDR2: MNHEY and SMNVEV (reference sequence).

This chain uses TRBV2 with TRBJ2-3; a possible D gene is TRBD2 (6 bases). Per the germline V gene, CDR1 is SNHLY and CDR2 is FYNNEI. Trimming removed 4 bases at V and 0 bases at J, with 14 bases between. CDR3 size: 16 residues. The CDR3 reads CASSVEGLSSTDTQYF. CDR3 DNA sequence: TGTGCCAGCAGTGTGGAGGGACTCTCTAGCACAGATACGCAGTATTTT.

J is TRBJ2-7 and V is TRBV6-5; TRBD2 might be the D (5 bases). Germline V gives CDR1 MNHEY, CDR2 SVGAGI. The CDR3 is 14 amino acids. Trimming left V 5 bases short and J 3 bases short, with 14 bases between. CDR3 region: CASSPDTGFYEQYF. CDR3 nucleotides: TGTGCCAGCAGTCCCGACACGGGATTCTACGAGCAGTACTTC.

The chain joins TRBV5-1 to TRBJ1-6; 7 bases fit TRBD1. The ends lost 3 bases at V and 6 bases at J; junction bases unmatched: 6. The germline CDR1 and CDR2 sequences are SGHRS and YFSETQ. The CDR3 contains 15 residues. CDR3 protein: CASSYRDRVNSPLHF. Here the CDR3 DNA reads TGCGCCAGCAGCTACCGGGACAGAGTTAATTCACCCCTCCACTTT.

On this clone: The sample holds other DNA sequences that translate to the same CDR3. The chain is built from TRBV27 and TRBJ1-5; D is ambiguous. V was cut by 2 bases and J by 6 bases, with 5 bases left in between. CDR3 size: 12 residues. The germline gives CDR1 MNHEY, CDR2 SMNVEV (reference sequence). CDR3 protein: CASSLVGQPQHF. CDR3 DNA sequence: TGTGCCAGCAGTTTAGTGGGTCAGCCCCAGCATTTT.

The V call is TRBV19, the J call TRBJ2-7; 8 bases are shared with TRBD1. This CDR3 is 13 amino acids long. Trimming removed 5 bases from V and 2 bases from J; junction bases left unmatched: 2. CDR1 is LNHDA, CDR2 SQIVND, per germline (reference sequence). DNA of the CDR3: TGTGCCAGTAGTCAACAGGGGGCCTACGAGCAGTACTTC. Its protein is CASSQQGAYEQYF.

The rearrangement links TRBV27 to TRBJ1-2, with D maybe TRBD1 (5 bases). CDR1 is MNHEY, CDR2 SMNVEV, per germline (reference sequence). The CDR3 totals 15 residues. The ends were cut back, 4 bases at V and 5 bases at J, with 17 bases in the middle. The CDR3 DNA reads TGTGCCAGCAGTTCCGGGGGGGGGTCGGTATATGGCTACACCTTC. Protein product: CASSSGGGSVYGYTF.

The chain uses TRBV27 and TRBJ1-1, with 7 bases that match TRBD1. J was trimmed by 1 base and V by 4 bases; bases with no gene match: 0. Per the germline V gene, CDR1 is MNHEY and CDR2 is SMNVEV (reference sequence). This CDR3 is 13 amino acids long. The CDR3 loop reads CASSWDRNTEAFF. DNA for the CDR3: TGTGCCAGCAGTTGGGACAGGAACACTGAAGCTTTCTTT.

J is TRBJ1-1 and V is TRBV6-1; D remains ambiguous. The CDR3 sequence is 14 residues long. In germline, CDR1 is MNHNS, CDR2 SASEGT. Trimming pared 2 bases from V and 3 bases from J, leaving 10 bases between. DNA for the CDR3: TGTGCCAGCAGTGAAATGGTACGGGACACTGAAGCTTTCTTT. It translates to CASSEMVRDTEAFF.

The genes are TRBV9 and TRBJ2-3, with D unresolved. CDR1 SGDLS and CDR2 YYNGEE come from the germline V gene. The CDR3 contains 13 residues. The V and J ends lost 0 bases and 2 bases respectively, with 4 bases between them. CDR3 sequence: CASSVASTDTQYF. The DNA for the CDR3 is TGTGCCAGCAGCGTAGCCTCCACAGATACGCAGTATTTT.

The chain is built from TRBV7-9 and TRBJ2-7; 10 bases line up with TRBD2. With V trimmed by 6 bases and J by 2 bases, 4 bases remained unmatched. Germline CDR1 is SEHNR and CDR2 is FQNEAQ (reference sequence). The CDR3 covers 14 residues. CDR3 region: CASSPSGSPYEQYF. CDR3 bases: TGTGCCAGCAGTCCTAGCGGGAGCCCCTACGAGCAGTACTTC. Full variable domain (outside the CDR3, taken from reference TRBV7-9 and TRBJ2-7): DTGVSQNPRHKITKRGQNVTFRCDPISEHNRLYWYRQTLGQGPEFLTYFQNEAQLEKSRLLSDRFSAERPKGSFSTLEIQRTEQGDSAMYLCASSPSGSPYEQYFGPGTRLTVT.

The J gene is TRBJ2-7, the V gene TRBV5-4; a weak D match, TRBD2 (6 bases). Germline loops: CDR1 SGHNT, CDR2 YYREEE (reference sequence). This CDR3 has 15 amino acids. Trimming cost V 0 bases and J 2 bases, with 12 bases left between them. CDR3 bases: TGTGCCAGCAGCTTGGACGGAGGGCTCGCCTACGAGCAGTACTTC. The encoded protein is CASSLDGGLAYEQYF.

CDR3 DNA: TGTGCCAGCAGCCAGGGGCTGGGGGAGCAGTACTTC. Encoded protein: CASSQGLGEQYF. The chain links TRBV4-2 to TRBJ2-7; D possibly corresponds to TRBD1 (5 bases). The ends were cut back, 3 bases at V and 7 bases at J, with 10 bases in the middle. CDR3 length equals 12 residues. The germline V gene has CDR1 LGHNA and CDR2 YNFKEQ.